One sample yielded the 20 T cell receptor beta chains listed below, sequenced in a study of cytomegalovirus exposure and HLA in healthy donors. Use of 60 Vbeta and 13 Jbeta primers characterized the PCR. Assay: immunoSEQ multiplex PCR; the TCRdb copy retains only in-frame clones and omits some. The data include some 110,000 clones; the top ten clones carry 0.9% to 1.2%. The material sequenced was PBMCs. The receptors here all came from a man aged 18 to 30 in good health and CMV-seronegative.

The chain has TRBV9 and TRBJ2-7, with D possibly being TRBD1 (6 bases). CDR3 size: 15 residues. The germline V gene encodes CDR1 SGDLS and CDR2 YYNGEE. Trimming cost V 3 bases and J 0 bases, with 13 bases left between them. CDR3 sequence reads: CASSATGQPSYEQYF. Here the CDR3 DNA reads TGTGCCAGCAGCGCCACGGGACAACCCTCCTACGAGCAGTACTTC.

The chain uses TRBV29-1 and TRBJ2-3; 8 bases line up with TRBD1. CDR1 and CDR2 (germline): SQVTM, ANQGSEA. The trim removed 5 bases at V and 13 bases at J, leaving 8 bases unmatched. This CDR3 contains 11 residues. CDR3: CSVSDQGAEYF. CDR3 coding DNA: TGCAGCGTTTCCGATCAGGGGGCCGAGTATTTT.

This chain joins TRBV29-1 and TRBJ1-2; D unclear. CDR3 length: 13 amino acids. Trimming left V 5 bases short and J 4 bases short, with 14 bases between. Germline V gives CDR1 SQVTM, CDR2 ANQGSEA. This CDR3 reads CSVIEGLSYGYTF. The CDR3 DNA follows: TGCAGCGTTATCGAGGGATTGAGCTATGGCTACACCTTC.

The J gene is TRBJ2-7, the V gene TRBV20-1, with D possibly matching TRBD1 (5 bases). V gave up 6 bases and J gave up 6 bases, with 9 bases separating them. Germline CDR1 reads DFQATT; CDR2 reads SNEGSKA (reference sequence). The CDR3 loop spans 10 amino acids. CDR3: CSAVTAEQYF. As DNA, the CDR3 is TGCAGTGCCGTGACAGCCGAGCAGTACTTC.

The V gene is TRBV2, the J gene TRBJ1-1; no firm D call. Germline CDR1 and CDR2: SNHLY and FYNNEI. There are 15 residues in the CDR3. Trimming shortened V by 3 bases and J by 6 bases, and 17 bases separated the two germline ends. The CDR3 loop reads CASSDRRMQVAEAFF. The CDR3 DNA sequence: TGTGCCAGCAGTGATCGACGGATGCAGGTCGCTGAAGCTTTCTTT.

The chain uses TRBV18 and TRBJ1-5, with 7 bases aligning to TRBD1. V lost 2 bases, J lost 7 bases, and 5 bases stayed unmatched. The CDR3 spans 14 residues. From germline, CDR1 is KGHSH and CDR2 LQKENI. This CDR3 is CASSPEGAGQPQHF. Written as DNA, the CDR3 is TGTGCCAGCTCACCAGAGGGGGCTGGACAGCCCCAGCATTTT. Together with reference TRBV18 and TRBJ1-5, the CDR3 gives the full variable domain: NAGVMQNPRHLVRRRGQEARLRCSPMKGHSHVYWYRQLPEEGLKFMVYLQKENIIDESGMPKERFSAEFPKEGPSILRIQQVVRGDSAAYFCASSPEGAGQPQHFGDGTRLSIL.

V is TRBV5-5 and J is TRBJ1-1, with no clear D. With 3 bases removed from V and 2 bases from J, the gap between germline ends came to 17 bases. CDR3 size: 16 residues. Germline V gene lookup returns CDR1 SGHKS and CDR2 YYEKEE (reference sequence). The CDR3 is CASSWASSTRNTEAFF. The CDR3 DNA sequence: TGTGCCAGCAGCTGGGCCAGTTCTACACGTAACACTGAAGCTTTCTTT. The entire variable domain, with the rest obtained from reference TRBV5-5 and TRBJ1-1, is as follows: DAGVTQSPTHLIKTRGQQVTLRCSPISGHKSVSWYQQVLGQGPQFIFQYYEKEERGRGNFPDRFSARQFPNYSSELNVNALLLGDSALYLCASSWASSTRNTEAFFGQGTRLTVV.

V gene TRBV11-2 combines with J gene TRBJ2-7, with unresolved D. The length of the CDR3 is 13 residues. V lost 1 base and J lost 8, with 12 bases in between. Per the germline V gene, CDR1 is SGHAT and CDR2 is FQNNGV. The CDR3 DNA sequence: TGTGCCAGCAGCTTAGTGATACTTGTCCAGCAGTACTTC. This translates into CASSLVILVQQYF.

This rearrangement joins TRBV2 to TRBJ1-2, with 8 positions matching TRBD1. Trimming removed 5 bases from V and 10 bases from J; junction bases left unmatched: 9. The CDR3 is made up of 13 amino acids. Germline V CDR1 and CDR2: SNHLY, FYNNEI. The CDR3 region has the DNA TGTGCCAGCAGTCCCAGGGGGCGATCAGACTACACCTTC. Its protein is CASSPRGRSDYTF. The full variable domain, rest sourced from reference TRBV2 and TRBJ1-2, is EPEVTQTPSHQVTQMGQEVILRCVPISNHLYFYWYRQILGQKVEFLVSFYNNEISEKSEIFDDQFSVERPDGSNFTLKIRSTKLEDSAMYFCASSPRGRSDYTFGSGTRLTVV.

The CDR3 nucleotides are TGTGCCAGCAGGCAGGGGGCCATGAACACTGAAGCTTTCTTT. Residues: CASRQGAMNTEAFF. The gene calls are TRBV6-5 and TRBJ1-1; the match to TRBD1 covers 8 bases. Germline assignment: CDR1 MNHEY and CDR2 SVGAGI. J was trimmed by 0 bases and V by 6 bases; bases with no gene match: 3. The CDR3 covers 14 residues.

J is TRBJ1-2 and V is TRBV27, with 9 bases fitting TRBD1. Germline V CDR1 and CDR2: MNHEY, SMNVEV (reference sequence). This CDR3 comprises 15 residues. With V trimmed by 6 bases and J by 8 bases, 13 bases remained unmatched. The CDR3 DNA reads TGTGCCAGCAGCTTCGCCCCGGGACAGGGAATCGGCTACACCTTC. Protein sequence: CASSFAPGQGIGYTF.

The chain carries TRBV7-9 and TRBJ1-2; 7 bases fit TRBD1. There are 14 residues in the CDR3. The germline V gene encodes CDR1 SEHNR and CDR2 FQNEAQ (reference sequence). Trimming at V came to 6 bases and at J to 12 bases, leaving 16 bases not matched to a gene. In nucleotides, the CDR3 is TGTGCCAGCAGTCAGATAGGACAGGCCAAGAAGCACACCTTC. It encodes CASSQIGQAKKHTF.

The V call is TRBV7-9, the J call TRBJ1-5, with 8 bases fitting TRBD1. In germline, CDR1 is SEHNR, CDR2 FQNEAQ (reference sequence). Unmatched junction bases numbered 6, after V lost 4 bases and J lost 4 bases. This CDR3 is built from 15 residues. The CDR3 loop reads CASSSPGDRNQPQHF. The CDR3, as DNA: TGTGCCAGCAGCTCACCGGGGGACAGGAATCAGCCCCAGCATTTT.

The V call is TRBV11-3, the J call TRBJ2-3; 8 bases match TRBD2. Germline values: CDR1 SGHNT, CDR2 YENEEA. The CDR3 contains 16 residues. The J segment lost 2 bases and the V segment lost 6 bases, leaving 10 bases of the junction unmatched. CDR3 sequence: CASSKERGPYTDTQYF. CDR3 nucleotide sequence: TGTGCCAGCAGTAAAGAGCGGGGGCCCTACACAGATACGCAGTATTTT.

The chain recombines TRBV27 with TRBJ2-1; 7 bases match TRBD2. There are 16 residues in the CDR3. V shed 6 bases, J shed 0 bases, and the junction held 8 bases outside the gene matches. Germline V lookup: CDR1 MNHEY, CDR2 SMNVEV (reference sequence). The CDR3 nucleotides are TGTGCCAGCAGCCGCAATTCGGGGGGCTCCTACAATGAGCAGTTCTTC. The encoded protein is CASSRNSGGSYNEQFF.

The chain couples TRBV6-4 to TRBJ2-5; 12 nucleotides line up with TRBD2. The germline V gene encodes CDR1 MRHNA and CDR2 SNTAGT. The CDR3 totals 15 residues. The V segment lost 6 bases and the J segment 4 bases; nucleotides outside the gene matches: 6. CDR3 sequence: CASSKLAGGGETQYF. The CDR3 nucleotides are TGTGCCAGCAGCAAACTAGCGGGAGGAGGAGAGACCCAGTACTTC.

J is TRBJ2-7 and V is TRBV18; 12 bases are a match to TRBD1. The CDR3 sequence is 15 residues long. V lost 5 bases, J lost 2 bases, and 4 bases stayed unmatched. Germline-derived CDR1 and CDR2 are KGHSH and LQKENI. CDR3 residues: CASSAGQGAAYEQYF. The CDR3 bases are TGTGCCAGCTCAGCGGGACAGGGGGCCGCCTACGAGCAGTACTTC.

The V call is TRBV5-1, the J call TRBJ2-7; the D gene is possibly TRBD2 (5 bases). Deletions cut 0 bases from V and 4 bases from J, with 29 bases between. This CDR3 has 20 residues. Germline CDR1 reads SGHRS; CDR2 reads YFSETQ. The CDR3 sequence: CASSLGSAITREGFTYEQYF. The CDR3 DNA reads as TGCGCCAGCAGCTTGGGGAGCGCCATAACGCGTGAGGGATTCACGTACGAGCAGTACTTC.

The chain carries TRBV5-4 and TRBJ2-1, with D hard to call. Germline assignment: CDR1 SGHNT and CDR2 YYREEE (reference sequence). Trimming pared 0 bases from V and 0 bases from J, leaving 10 bases between. The CDR3 is made up of 16 amino acids. In nucleotides, the CDR3 is TGTGCCAGCAGCTTGGGCGGTGCGAACTCCTACAATGAGCAGTTCTTC. Protein sequence: CASSLGGANSYNEQFF.

The rearrangement joins TRBV12-2 to TRBJ1-1. TRBV12-2 is marked as a pseudogene. The CDR3 is 13 residues long. The CDR3 loop reads CASRLGRNTEAFF. CDR3 nucleotides: TGTGCAAGTCGCTTAGGGAGGAACACTGAAGCTTTCTTT.